The 7 T cell receptor beta chains below all came from one sample that was sequenced in a study of blood T cell repertoires in COVID-19. Produced via immunoSEQ multiplex PCR; TCRdb's table is partial and in-frame only. The sample lists under 250,000 clones, about 83% seen once, with approximately 6% in the top ten. The source material was peripheral blood. These receptors came from a woman aged 80 or over with COVID-19, enrolled during active disease.

The chain joins TRBV19 to TRBJ2-5; a weak D match, TRBD1 (5 bases). Germline V CDR1 and CDR2: LNHDA, SQIVND (reference sequence). V shed 2 bases and J shed 2 bases, with 18 bases lying between them. There are 17 residues in the CDR3. The CDR3 region has the DNA TGTGCCAGTAGTATAACCGCTGCGCCTTCAGGGCAAGAGACCCAGTACTTC. This translates into CASSITAAPSGQETQYF.

This clone occurred once. V is TRBV14 and J is TRBJ1-2; TRBD1 agrees at 12 bases. The germline CDR1 and CDR2 sequences are SGHDN and FVKESK. CDR3 length equals 18 residues. Trimming took 2 bases from V and 3 from J; bases not matched to a gene: 10. For the CDR3, the DNA is TGTGCCAGCAGCCAACGACGGGACAGGGGGCTCGGGGACTATGGCTACACCTTC. Translation: CASSQRRDRGLGDYGYTF.

A note on this clone: Other DNA sequences within the sample encode an identical CDR3. The V and J genes are TRBV11-3 and TRBJ2-3, with 14 bases fitting TRBD2. Germline CDR1 is SGHNT and CDR2 is YENEEA. The CDR3 is 17 residues long. Trimming cost V 4 bases and J 3 bases; bases outside gene matches: 6. The CDR3 DNA follows: TGTGCCAGCAGCTCGACTAGCGGGGGGGCCGGTACAGATACGCAGTATTTT. Amino acids: CASSSTSGGAGTDTQYF.

The V and J genes are TRBV5-1 and TRBJ2-1, with TRBD1 matching over 11 bases. CDR3 length: 17 residues. Germline CDR1 and CDR2: SGHRS and YFSETQ. Unmatched junction bases numbered 16, after V lost 4 bases and J lost 10 bases. CDR3 loop: CASSPSQGTGGKGEQFF. The CDR3 coding sequence is TGCGCCAGCAGCCCCTCTCAGGGGACAGGGGGTAAGGGGGAGCAGTTCTTC.

The rearrangement links TRBV5-5 to TRBJ1-1, with D perhaps matching TRBD1 (6 bases). V was shortened by 3 bases and J by 1 base, with 13 bases between the two germline ends. CDR1 and CDR2 from the germline V gene are SGHKS and YYEKEE (reference sequence). This CDR3 contains 15 residues. Written as DNA, the CDR3 is TGTGCCAGCAGCTCACAAGGGGGATCGAACACTGAAGCTTTCTTT. Its translation: CASSSQGGSNTEAFF.

J is TRBJ2-7 and V is TRBV7-9; possible D gene TRBD1, 6 bases. V was pared by 5 bases and J by 3 bases, with 14 bases between. The germline V gene encodes CDR1 SEHNR and CDR2 FQNEAQ (reference sequence). The CDR3 spans 14 residues. As DNA, the CDR3 is TGTGCCAGCAGCGGGGGCCAGAGGAACTACGAGCAGTACGTC. Translating gives CASSGGQRNYEQYV.

This clone was counted between two and nine times. The CDR3 nucleotides read TGCGCCAGCAGCTTGTCTGCAACTAATGAAAAACTGTTTTTT. Protein: CASSLSATNEKLFF. The gene calls are TRBV5-1 and TRBJ1-4; no reliable D call. This CDR3 is built from 14 residues. CDR1 and CDR2 from the germline V gene are SGHRS and YFSETQ. V lost 1 base, J lost 0 bases, and 4 bases lay in between.